This T cell receptor (beta chain) was retrieved from a study of T cell repertoires in cytomegalovirus infection. Study-wide points: The response measured ex vivo was dominated by TCR beta clonotypes (HLA-C-restricted and CMV-specific).

This clonotype was observed many times. Its matching antigen is unknown. TCRdb recomputed calls from the reads with MiXCR, one row per CDR3 protein. The data contain approximately 910,000 distinct CDR3 sequences, roughly 30% of them singletons. V gave up 5 bases and J gave up 5 bases; unmatched junction bases: 11. The germline gives CDR1 SGHTA, CDR2 FQGNSA. CDR3 length equals 15 residues. Specimen: cultured CD8+ T cells from PBMCs, collected from culture after CMV antigen stimulation. The rearrangement links TRBV7-2 to TRBJ1-2; 7 bases map to TRBD1. The sequence came from a human donor in good health (CMV status not recorded). Some clones in this sample may be carry-over from other donors' samples. The CDR3 region is CASSAEGAPGYGYTF. For the CDR3, the DNA is TGTGCCAGCAGCGCGGAGGGGGCGCCGGGGTATGGCTACACCTTC.